This T cell receptor (beta chain) emerged from a study of human T cells and chemical hapten exposure (dated by TCRdb to 2020 to 2022). As for the study more broadly: For sensitization, 2% DPC in acetone was applied to a roughly 2 cm by roughly 2 cm area of upper inner arm skin. Most of the patients in the cohort were female, and the cohort covered alopecia areata with under or over 50% scalp involvement, alopecia totalis and alopecia universalis. Peripheral blood TCR repertoire changes were tracked in vivo in alopecia patients during primary and secondary sensitization to the hapten diphenylcyclopropenone (DPC). Some 29 alopecia patients provided blood for TCR sequencing at one to four time points (pre-sensitization, 2, 6 and 24 weeks). Weekly therapeutic DPC doses were additionally applied to the scalp of patients throughout the roughly 25-week study period. Patch testing was done on the upper back using Finn chambers containing 0.01% DPC, and results were scored after 6 days according to International Contact Dermatitis Research Group standards. Blood samples were taken from patients before sensitization (week 0) and at 2, 6 and about 24 weeks after DPC sensitization. Libraries were pooled for sequencing, and per-sample TCR yields varied mainly because of small differences in library volumes within the pool.

Spanning cysteine to phenylalanine, the CDR3 consists of 13 amino acids. The CDR3 DNA has 39 bases and is translated from base 1. From the germline V gene (reference sequence), CDR1 is SEHNR and CDR2 is FQNEAQ. The junction carries 11 bases between V and J, which are trimmed by 5 bases and 4 bases respectively. Remarks on this clonotype: Its recognized antigen is unknown. Per-base qualities were not stored, and no clone one base away is much larger.

Libraries were built with RACE. The run used a NextSeq 500. Library preparation attached unique molecular identifiers to individual cDNA molecules for quantitative, reproducible TCR counting. For every blood RNA sample, sequencing covered both the TCR alpha and TCR beta chains. Concerning the study's data processing: The median number of TCRs per sample was 90,000 to 100,000, ranging from roughly 23,224 to 690,600. The Decombinator software suite was used to annotate the V, J and CDR3 of the TCR reads. Every sample was subsampled to the same number of TCRs (28,000) for the PS versus PT1 abundance plots. Expanded TCRs were defined as absent before sensitization and observed at least eight times at the 2-week time point. The public reads were quality trimmed at Q25 with fastp and then assembled into clones with MiXCR by TCRdb, keeping productive beta chains. All rows with the same CDR3 protein become a single entry with the most common DNA and genes. These V and J calls originate from TCRdb's pipeline instead of the authors' own analysis. The sample table contains about 82,000 distinct CDR3 sequences; only one count was recorded for about 6.6% of them. Under 1.5% of the sample rests with the top ten.

The sample's time point label is to be understood as: patch test 2, 6 weeks after DPC sensitization. Interpreted using the paper, the treatment or condition label stands for: therapeutic diphenylcyclopropenone sensitization with weekly scalp DPC. At each patch-test visit, blood was drawn before the patch test was applied. Patients were considered eligible if aged 18 to 70, diagnosed with alopecia and deemed suitable for DPC therapy, and patients were excluded if pregnant. Total RNA was extracted from unfractionated whole blood that had been collected in Tempus Blood RNA tubes. Paper-wide results and their limitations: Expanded TCRs formed significantly more large CDR3 similarity clusters than pre-sensitization or healthy control sets, consistent with antigen-driven responses. Because all patients had alopecia, a presumed autoimmune disease, the immune response of the patients might differ from that of healthy individuals. The number of PT1 expanded TCRs positively correlated with patch test score, significant at thresholds 8, 16 and 32 but not 4. No change with DPC sensitization was found in the number of TCRs above 1 in 1000 frequency, and no evidence of global repertoire structure alterations was found. After repeated subsampling, the strength of the expansion versus patch-test correlation and the threshold at which it became significant changed.

The rearranged chain carries TRBV7-9 and TRBJ1-1; the D gene is perhaps TRBD1, on 5 matching bases. This TCR was recovered from a woman between 25 and 40 years old with alopecia areata. Some clones in this sample may be carry-over from other donors' samples. Sample: whole blood, taken in connection with sensitization to the hapten diphenylcyclopropenone (DPC). The CDR3 here reads CASSKFDSTEAFF. The bases read TGTGCCAGCAGCAAGTTCGACAGCACTGAAGCTTTCTTT. Reference TRBV7-9 and TRBJ1-1 genes cover what lies past the CDR3, so the full variable domain is DTGVSQNPRHKITKRGQNVTFRCDPISEHNRLYWYRQTLGQGPEFLTYFQNEAQLEKSRLLSDRFSAERPKGSFSTLEIQRTEQGDSAMYLCASSKFDSTEAFFGQGTRLTVV.